A single sample is the source of the 27 T cell receptor beta chains below, sequenced in a study of TIL therapy for anti-PD-1-resistant metastatic lung cancer. Stated time point: pre-treatment sample, taken before nivolumab and TIL therapy. Sequencing used immunoSEQ v3. The table came from immunoSEQ multiplex PCR; TCRdb's copy has only in-frame clones and leaves some out. In the table there are 35,000 to 55,000 clones, around 80% of which are singletons. Sequences were derived from blood, sampled at baseline. These receptors originate from a man between 65 and 79 years old with non-small cell lung cancer.

This clone was counted once. This rearrangement joins TRBV5-1 to TRBJ2-1; 9 positions agree with TRBD2. This CDR3 spans 15 amino acids. With 1 base clipped from V and 7 bases from J, the junction kept 6 bases outside the gene matches. The V gene's germline CDR1 is SGHRS and CDR2 YFSETQ. Here the CDR3 DNA reads TGCGCCAGCAGCTTGCCAGCGGGAGGATTTAATGAGCAGTTCTTC. Translating gives CASSLPAGGFNEQFF.

The genes are TRBV19 and TRBJ2-1; D unclear. V lost 4 bases to trimming and J lost 4 bases, with 26 bases between them. CDR1 and CDR2 from the germline V gene are LNHDA and SQIVND (reference sequence). This CDR3 has 19 amino acids. CDR3 amino acids: CASSTDPYAPASHYNEQFF. Here the CDR3 DNA reads TGTGCCAGTAGTACGGACCCCTATGCGCCAGCATCACATTACAATGAGCAGTTCTTC.

This clone appeared once. CDR3 coding DNA: TGCGCCAGCAGCTTGGGTGGGGTGAACACCGGGGAGCTGTTTTTT. It translates to CASSLGGVNTGELFF. The chain combines TRBV5-1 with TRBJ2-2; D gene unclear. Germline CDR1 and CDR2: SGHRS and YFSETQ. The CDR3 sequence is 15 residues long. Trimming shortened V by 0 bases and J by 1 base, and 7 bases separated the two germline ends.

The V and J genes are TRBV21-1 and TRBJ1-5; TRBD1 was called by the table and not checked on the DNA. TRBV21-1 is tagged as a pseudogene. This CDR3 has 18 amino acids. The CDR3: CASNPSWGERPPNQPQHF. The CDR3 coding sequence is TGTGCCAGCAACCCATCGTGGGGCGAACGACCCCCAAATCAGCCCCAGCATTTT.

This chain joins TRBV4-1 and TRBJ2-2, with D unclear. The germline CDR1 and CDR2 sequences are MGHRA and YSYEKL. The CDR3 consists of 15 residues. V lost 0 bases and J 5 bases, leaving 10 bases between the germline ends. The CDR3 protein is CASSQEAGKTGELFF. The CDR3 bases are TGCGCCAGCAGCCAAGAGGCAGGCAAAACCGGGGAGCTGTTTTTT.

This rearrangement joins TRBV7-9 to TRBJ2-3, with unresolved D. Germline V gene lookup returns CDR1 SEHNR and CDR2 FQNEAQ (reference sequence). The CDR3 is 11 amino acids. V was cut by 4 bases and J by 8 bases, with 7 bases left in between. The CDR3 bases are TGTGCCAGCAGCTCCGTTGGTACGCAGTATTTT. It is translated as CASSSVGTQYF.

V and J are TRBV9 and TRBJ1-1; D gene ambiguous. The CDR3 is 14 residues long. V shed 4 bases and J shed 6 bases, with 16 bases lying between them. The germline V gene encodes CDR1 SGDLS and CDR2 YYNGEE. The CDR3 DNA is TGTGCCAGCAGCACCATAGGGTCGGAGCCTGAAGCTTTCTTT. Translating it yields CASSTIGSEPEAFF.

The rearrangement links TRBV7-2 to TRBJ1-5; 8 bases match TRBD1. Losses at the gene ends were 1 base for V and 11 bases for J; bases not matched to a gene: 13. Germline CDR1 is SGHTA and CDR2 is FQGNSA. The CDR3 extends over 16 amino acids. This CDR3 reads CASSLDSARGQSAQHF. For the CDR3, the DNA is TGTGCCAGCAGCTTAGATTCGGCCAGGGGGCAATCAGCCCAGCATTTT.

The rearrangement links TRBV6-5 to TRBJ1-6, with 7 bases identical to TRBD1. V gave up 4 bases and J gave up 8 bases; unmatched junction bases: 5. The V gene's germline CDR1 is MNHEY and CDR2 SVGAGI. The CDR3 consists of 14 residues. The CDR3 bases are TGTGCCAGCAGTTTCCGGGACAGTCATTCACCCCTCCACTTT. Protein sequence: CASSFRDSHSPLHF.

The gene calls are TRBV7-3 and TRBJ2-1, with D uncertain. The CDR3 sequence is 14 residues long. V lost 3 bases and J lost 4, with 10 bases in between. CDR1 and CDR2 (germline): SGHTA, FQGTGA. CDR3 loop: CASSLGSIYNEQFF. CDR3 DNA sequence: TGTGCCAGCAGCTTGGGTAGCATTTACAATGAGCAGTTCTTC.

The chain recombines TRBV27 with TRBJ1-2, with TRBD1 matching 9 bases. V was pared by 6 bases and J by 6 bases, with 8 bases of the junction left unmatched. The CDR3 has 14 amino acids. Germline values: CDR1 MNHEY, CDR2 SMNVEV (reference sequence). The CDR3 spells CASSPQGARDGYTF. The CDR3 DNA reads as TGTGCCAGCAGCCCACAGGGGGCGCGGGATGGCTACACCTTC.

This chain links TRBV6-1 with TRBJ2-7; either TRBD1 or TRBD2 may fit D (5 bases each). V dropped 6 bases and J dropped 2 bases, with 14 bases sitting between them. CDR3 size: 14 residues. Germline V CDR1 and CDR2: MNHNS, SASEGT. DNA of the CDR3: TGTGCCAGCAGCCTCCGGGACGGAACCTACGAGCAGTACTTC. It yields the protein CASSLRDGTYEQYF.

CDR3 in amino acids: CASSPWTGNTEAFF. The CDR3 coding sequence is TGTGCCAGCAGCCCGTGGACAGGGAACACTGAAGCTTTCTTT. The chain employs TRBV7-8 and TRBJ1-1; 7 nucleotides line up with TRBD1. The CDR3 covers 14 residues. Per the germline V gene, CDR1 is SGHVS and CDR2 is FQNEAQ. V gave up 5 bases and J gave up 1 base; unmatched junction bases: 4.

The chain uses TRBV11-2 and TRBJ2-7; D perhaps matches TRBD1 (5 bases). V was shortened by 0 bases and J by 6 bases, with 9 bases between the two germline ends. Germline V lookup: CDR1 SGHAT, CDR2 FQNNGV. This CDR3 spans 13 amino acids. The CDR3 loop is CASSLDPRAEQYF. The CDR3 DNA reads as TGTGCCAGCAGCTTAGATCCCAGGGCCGAGCAGTACTTC. The full variable domain, with the rest looked up from reference TRBV11-2 and TRBJ2-7, is EAGVAQSPRYKIIEKRQSVAFWCNPISGHATLYWYQQILGQGPKLLIQFQNNGVVDDSQLPKDRFSAERLKGVDSTLKIQPAKLEDSAVYLCASSLDPRAEQYFGPGTRLTVT.

The chain carries TRBV5-1 and TRBJ2-1; TRBD2 aligns across 8 bases. The ends lost 4 bases at V and 6 bases at J; junction bases unmatched: 12. CDR3 size: 16 residues. The germline V gene has CDR1 SGHRS and CDR2 YFSETQ. The CDR3 loop is CASSTRGHLAGNEQFF. DNA for the CDR3: TGCGCCAGCAGCACCCGAGGTCATCTAGCGGGCAATGAGCAGTTCTTC.

The chain uses TRBV5-4 and TRBJ2-3; 7 bases are shared with TRBD1. Germline V gene sequence: CDR1 SGHNT, CDR2 YYREEE (reference sequence). Trimming at V came to 4 bases and at J to 4 bases, leaving 3 bases not matched to a gene. This CDR3 spans 13 amino acids. The chain's CDR3 is CASSVQGSDTQYF. Here the CDR3 DNA reads TGTGCCAGCAGCGTACAGGGGTCAGATACGCAGTATTTT. Full variable domain (remainder filled in from reference TRBV5-4 and TRBJ2-3): ETGVTQSPTHLIKTRGQQVTLRCSSQSGHNTVSWYQQALGQGPQFIFQYYREEENGRGNFPPRFSGLQFPNYSSELNVNALELDDSALYLCASSVQGSDTQYFGPGTRLTVL.

The chain recombines TRBV7-2 with TRBJ2-2; D not certain. V was clipped by 1 base and J by 0 bases, with 12 bases between them. The V gene's germline CDR1 is SGHTA and CDR2 FQGNSA. This CDR3 is built from 17 residues. The CDR3 here is CASSLVPVAANTGELFF. The CDR3 DNA sequence: TGTGCCAGCAGCTTAGTGCCCGTGGCGGCGAACACCGGGGAGCTGTTTTTT. The whole variable domain, filled in from reference TRBV7-2 and TRBJ2-2, reads GAGVSQSPSNKVTEKGKDVELRCDPISGHTALYWYRQSLGQGLEFLIYFQGNSAPDKSGLPSDRFSAERTGGSVSTLTIQRTQQEDSAVYLCASSLVPVAANTGELFFGEGSRLTVL.

This clone was seen just once. The chain links TRBV27 to TRBJ2-7; 10 bases agree with TRBD1. The V gene end was trimmed by 5 bases and the J gene end by 2 bases; junction bases not matched to a gene: 3. CDR3 length equals 14 residues. The germline V gene has CDR1 MNHEY and CDR2 SMNVEV (reference sequence). This CDR3 is CASSRDRGPYEQYF. CDR3 nucleotide sequence: TGTGCCAGCAGTCGGGACAGGGGACCCTACGAGCAGTACTTC.

This clone was observed a handful of times. The chain carries TRBV28 and TRBJ2-2; possible D gene TRBD2, 6 bases. Looked up from germline, CDR1 is MDHEN and CDR2 is SYDVKM. Trimming left V 7 bases short and J 1 base short, with 10 bases between. The CDR3 spans 14 residues. Here the CDR3 DNA reads TGTGCCAGCATGGGTAGCGGGAACACCGGGGAGCTGTTTTTT. It codes for CASMGSGNTGELFF.

J is TRBJ1-5 and V is TRBV28; 7 nucleotides match TRBD1. Germline V gene lookup returns CDR1 MDHEN and CDR2 SYDVKM. This CDR3 has 15 amino acids. The V and J ends lost 2 bases and 5 bases, in that order; junction bases with no gene match: 6. CDR3 nucleotides: TGTGCCAGCAGTTTACGGTCAGGGGGGGATCAGCCCCAGCATTTT. This sequence encodes CASSLRSGGDQPQHF.

Details on this clone: Other DNA sequences in the sample encode the same CDR3. The chain couples TRBV18 to TRBJ2-7; unclear D gene. V was pared by 3 bases and J by 4 bases, with 7 bases between. Germline V gene sequence: CDR1 KGHSH, CDR2 LQKENI. The CDR3 is 12 residues long. The CDR3 nucleotides are TGTGCCAGCTCACCGGGATCTTACGAGCAGTACTTC. It encodes CASSPGSYEQYF. Filled out from reference TRBV18 and TRBJ2-7, the complete variable domain reads NAGVMQNPRHLVRRRGQEARLRCSPMKGHSHVYWYRQLPEEGLKFMVYLQKENIIDESGMPKERFSAEFPKEGPSILRIQQVVRGDSAAYFCASSPGSYEQYFGPGTRLTVT.

This clone has only one observation. The rearrangement joins TRBV5-1 to TRBJ2-3; no definite D call. The CDR3 extends over 14 amino acids. V lost 2 bases and J 2 bases, leaving 9 bases between the germline ends. The germline CDR1 and CDR2 sequences are SGHRS and YFSETQ. The CDR3 region has the DNA TGCGCCAGCAGCTTTGGGTTAGCCACAGATACGCAGTATTTT. This sequence encodes CASSFGLATDTQYF.

This clone is a singleton in its sample. V and J are TRBV11-2 and TRBJ2-1; D call uncertain. The CDR3 loop spans 12 amino acids. The V gene's germline CDR1 is SGHAT and CDR2 FQNNGV. V shed 3 bases and J shed 6 bases, with 6 bases lying between them. In DNA, the CDR3 is TGTGCCAGCAGCTTCCTAGGCAATGAGCAGTTCTTC. This sequence encodes CASSFLGNEQFF.

V is TRBV7-2 and J is TRBJ2-7, with D unclear. Germline-derived CDR1 and CDR2 are SGHTA and FQGNSA. The CDR3 spans 13 residues. The V end lost 2 bases, the J end lost 2 bases, and 7 bases lay between the germline ends. The CDR3 nucleotides read TGTGCCAGCAGCTTATCCCATACCTACGAGCAGTACTTC. Its translation is CASSLSHTYEQYF.

This chain links TRBV25-1 with TRBJ2-1; D gene unclear. Germline CDR1 and CDR2: MGHDK and SYGVNS. Trimming pared 5 bases from V and 3 bases from J, leaving 8 bases between. The CDR3 extends over 13 amino acids. The CDR3 bases are TGTGCCAGCAGTCTTCCGGTCTACAATGAGCAGTTCTTC. Its translation: CASSLPVYNEQFF.

V usage is TRBV25-1 and J usage is TRBJ2-3, with TRBD1 matching 8 bases. The germline CDR1 and CDR2 sequences are MGHDK and SYGVNS. The V and J ends lost 4 bases and 0 bases, in that order; junction bases with no gene match: 3. The CDR3 totals 15 residues. CDR3 residues: CASSARDRSTDTQYF. DNA of the CDR3: TGTGCCAGCAGTGCCCGGGACAGGAGCACAGATACGCAGTATTTT.

V and J are TRBV5-4 and TRBJ2-1; possible D gene TRBD2, 5 bases. Germline loops: CDR1 SGHNT, CDR2 YYREEE (reference sequence). V was cut by 4 bases and J by 0 bases, with 11 bases left in between. This CDR3 contains 15 residues. This chain's CDR3 is CASSTGSSSYNEQFF. The DNA of the CDR3 is TGTGCCAGCAGCACGGGGTCGAGCTCCTACAATGAGCAGTTCTTC.